The 30 T cell receptor beta chains given below trace back to one sample, sequenced in a study of T-cell reconstitution after alpha-beta-depleted transplantation in children (dated by TCRdb to between 2015 and 2016). Receptor amplification or capture employed PCR. Sequencing used an Illumina HiSeq 2500. TCR library preparation used molecular barcoding, with unique molecular identifiers applied to normalize quantification of the TCRbeta repertoire. The public sequencing data were trimmed at Q25 with fastp and processed into clonotypes with MiXCR by TCRdb, which kept only in-frame beta chains. Identical CDR3 proteins give one entry, which carries the most common genes and DNA. The sample has 200,000 to 300,000 distinct CDR3 sequences on record, more than 10% of them singletons. The ten top clones hold around 2.8% of the sample. The material sequenced was PBMCs from the stem cell graft donor, taken from the stem cell graft. These receptors all come from a human donor who donated a stem cell graft to a child with acute lymphoblastic leukemia.

There are many counts of this clonotype. The chain uses TRBV4-2 and TRBJ1-5; possibly TRBD1 for D (5 bases). Germline V gene data show CDR1 as LGHNA and CDR2 as YNFKEQ. V lost 3 bases to trimming and J lost 3 bases, with 12 bases between them. The CDR3 consists of 15 residues. CDR3: CASSQEETVNQPQHF. Here the CDR3 DNA reads TGTGCCAGCAGCCAGGAGGAGACAGTCAATCAGCCCCAGCATTTT.

This clonotype has more than one count but fewer than ten. The CDR3 nucleotides are TGCAGCGTTGATCAACTAGCGGGGGGTTTAACAGAGACCCAGTACTTC. It encodes CSVDQLAGGLTETQYF. The chain links TRBV29-1 to TRBJ2-5; 12 nucleotides agree with TRBD2. Germline CDR1 SQVTM, CDR2 ANQGSEA. This CDR3 spans 16 amino acids. V was clipped by 3 bases and J by 4 bases; unmatched bases: 9.

The J gene is TRBJ2-1, the V gene TRBV18; 13 nucleotides align to TRBD2. The V segment lost 6 bases and the J segment 8 bases; nucleotides outside the gene matches: 7. The CDR3 is made up of 15 amino acids. Germline-derived CDR1 and CDR2 are KGHSH and LQKENI. The CDR3 nucleotides are TGTGCCAGCTCTCCCAGACTAGCGGGAGGCTATGAGCAGTTCTTC. Translation: CASSPRLAGGYEQFF.

This clonotype was seen more than once but under ten times. The chain recombines TRBV29-1 with TRBJ2-5; a weak D match, TRBD2 (6 bases). Per germline, CDR1 SQVTM and CDR2 ANQGSEA. V lost 2 bases, J lost 6 bases, and 13 bases lay in between. The CDR3 spans 13 residues. The CDR3 here is CSVENGEEKTQYF. The CDR3 region has the DNA TGCAGCGTTGAAAACGGGGAGGAGAAGACCCAGTACTTC. The full variable domain, completed using reference TRBV29-1 and TRBJ2-5, is SAVISQKPSRDICQRGTSLTIQCQVDSQVTMMFWYRQQPGQSLTLIATANQGSEATYESGFVIDKFPISRPNLTFSTLTVSNMSPEDSSIYLCSVENGEEKTQYFGPGTRLLVL.

The chain combines TRBV13 with TRBJ2-7; possible D gene TRBD1, 6 bases. Per the germline V gene, CDR1 is PRHDT and CDR2 is FYEKMQ (reference sequence). Trimming stripped 5 bases from V and 3 bases from J, with 17 bases between. The CDR3 runs to 15 residues. This CDR3 is CASSPKSGQFYEQYF. The CDR3 DNA reads as TGTGCCAGCAGCCCCAAGAGTGGACAGTTCTACGAGCAGTACTTC.

The chain uses TRBV27 and TRBJ2-7; D possibly corresponds to TRBD1 (6 bases). The V gene lost 8 bases and the J gene lost 1 base, with 18 bases spanning the gap. Germline V CDR1 and CDR2: MNHEY, SMNVEV (reference sequence). This CDR3 region has 15 residues. Here the CDR3 DNA reads TGTGCCAGCCGGACAGCCATTCAAAGTTCCTACGAGCAGTACTTC. It codes for CASRTAIQSSYEQYF.

This clonotype showed up many times. This sequence joins TRBV6-6 and TRBJ2-5; D is perhaps TRBD2 (6 bases). Germline V CDR1 and CDR2: MNHNY, SVGAGI (reference sequence). The CDR3 totals 15 residues. Trimming shortened V by 7 bases and J by 1 base, and 16 bases separated the two germline ends. The chain's CDR3 is CASIAGPTPQETQYF. DNA of the CDR3: TGTGCCAGCATCGCGGGACCTACCCCCCAAGAGACCCAGTACTTC.

This clonotype was seen ten or more times. CDR3 nucleotides: TGTGCCAGCTCTCAGGGTGACGCAGATACGCAGTATTTT. This codes for CASSQGDADTQYF. The chain joins TRBV18 to TRBJ2-3; weak D call: TRBD1 (5 bases). CDR3 length: 13 residues. The V gene's germline CDR1 is KGHSH and CDR2 LQKENI. V was cut by 6 bases and J by 4 bases, with 11 bases left in between. Based on the CDR3 plus reference TRBV18 and TRBJ2-3, the full variable domain is NAGVMQNPRHLVRRRGQEARLRCSPMKGHSHVYWYRQLPEEGLKFMVYLQKENIIDESGMPKERFSAEFPKEGPSILRIQQVVRGDSAAYFCASSQGDADTQYFGPGTRLTVL.

This clonotype was seen at least ten times. V and J are TRBV6-5 and TRBJ2-1; D might be TRBD2 (7 bases). The V and J ends lost 7 bases and 4 bases respectively, with 17 bases between them. The CDR3 runs 15 residues. Germline V CDR1 and CDR2: MNHEY, SVGAGI. This CDR3 reads CASNPGGGYYNEQFF. For the CDR3, the DNA is TGTGCCAGCAACCCGGGGGGCGGGTATTACAATGAGCAGTTCTTC.

This clonotype has ten or more counts. CDR3 nucleotides: TGTGCCAGCAGCTCTACCTACGGGGAGCAGTACTTC. It translates to CASSSTYGEQYF. The chain combines TRBV7-2 with TRBJ2-7; D not certain. Germline V gene lookup returns CDR1 SGHTA and CDR2 FQGNSA. The CDR3 has 12 amino acids. V dropped 4 bases and J dropped 7 bases, with 11 bases sitting between them. The full variable domain, in which reference TRBV7-2 and TRBJ2-7 provide the parts outside the CDR3, is GAGVSQSPSNKVTEKGKDVELRCDPISGHTALYWYRQSLGQGLEFLIYFQGNSAPDKSGLPSDRFSAERTGGSVSTLTIQRTQQEDSAVYLCASSSTYGEQYFGPGTRLTVT.

This clonotype occurred many times. As DNA, the CDR3 is TGCGCCAGCAGCTCGGACAGGTTCGCGAACACCGGGGAGCTGTTTTTT. It translates to CASSSDRFANTGELFF. This chain joins TRBV5-1 and TRBJ2-2, with TRBD1 identical over 7 bases. CDR1 and CDR2 (germline): SGHRS, YFSETQ. With V trimmed by 3 bases and J by 0 bases, 5 bases remained unmatched. The CDR3 extends over 16 amino acids. Drawing the rest from reference TRBV5-1 and TRBJ2-2, the complete variable domain is KAGVTQTPRYLIKTRGQQVTLSCSPISGHRSVSWYQQTPGQGLQFLFEYFSETQRNKGNFPGRFSGRQFSNSRSEMNVSTLELGDSALYLCASSSDRFANTGELFFGEGSRLTVL.

The chain carries TRBV30 and TRBJ2-1, with D tentatively TRBD2 (6 bases). Germline V lookup: CDR1 GTSNPN, CDR2 SVGIG (reference sequence). With 0 bases removed from V and 6 bases from J, the gap between germline ends came to 12 bases. The CDR3 runs 14 residues. In DNA, the CDR3 is TGTGCCTGGAGTGTACTAGCCGAGAGCAATGAGCAGTTCTTC. It yields the protein CAWSVLAESNEQFF.

This clonotype was detected ten times or more. The V call is TRBV20-1, the J call TRBJ1-5, with D possibly matching TRBD1 (6 bases). This CDR3 is built from 14 residues. V was shortened by 6 bases and J by 9 bases, with 21 bases between the two germline ends. Germline V gives CDR1 DFQATT, CDR2 SNEGSKA (reference sequence). The CDR3 DNA reads as TGCAGTGCAGATCAGGACAGTCCGGGGGCGCCCCAGCATTTT. Translation: CSADQDSPGAPQHF.

This clonotype has ten or more counts. The chain is built from TRBV20-1 and TRBJ2-5; TRBD2 matches 14 bases. From germline, CDR1 is DFQATT and CDR2 SNEGSKA (reference sequence). The CDR3 has 16 residues. The ends lost 0 bases at V and 5 bases at J; junction bases unmatched: 5. In DNA form, the CDR3 reads TGCAGTGCTAGAGATTGGACTAGCGGGAGGATGGAGACCCAGTACTTC. This codes for CSARDWTSGRMETQYF.

This clonotype was recorded at least ten times. The chain employs TRBV12-3 or TRBV12-4 and TRBJ2-3, with 7 positions matching TRBD2. The CDR3 totals 15 residues. V lost 4 bases, J lost 1 base, and 5 bases stayed unmatched. CDR3 in amino acids: CASSSGGGRTDTQYF. As DNA, the CDR3 is TGTGCCAGCAGTTCGGGCGGGGGACGCACAGATACGCAGTATTTT.

At least ten counts were recorded for this clonotype. The chain is built from TRBV20-1 and TRBJ2-3; 8 bases are a match to TRBD2. The CDR3 is 14 residues long. V lost 4 bases to trimming and J lost 4 bases; unmatched junction nucleotides: 7. Germline CDR1 and CDR2: DFQATT and SNEGSKA (reference sequence). In nucleotides, the CDR3 is TGCAGTGCTATGCCCGGGGGGGGTTCAGATACGCAGTATTTT. The encoded protein is CSAMPGGGSDTQYF.

In this sample, this clonotype turned up many times. The rearrangement uses TRBV20-1 and TRBJ1-5; TRBD1 matches 8 bases. J was trimmed by 2 bases and V by 6 bases; bases with no gene match: 6. The CDR3 loop spans 14 amino acids. Germline V lookup: CDR1 DFQATT, CDR2 SNEGSKA (reference sequence). CDR3 DNA sequence: TGCAGTGCCAAACAGGGGGGAGGCAATCAGCCCCAGCATTTT. It encodes CSAKQGGGNQPQHF.

V is TRBV4-2 and J is TRBJ2-1, with TRBD1 matching 10 bases. This CDR3 has 16 amino acids. CDR1 is LGHNA and CDR2 is YNFKEQ in the germline V gene. V shed 0 bases and J 6 bases; nucleotides not matched to a gene: 5. The CDR3 sequence is CASSQDPGQGSNEQFF. CDR3 DNA: TGTGCCAGCAGCCAAGATCCGGGACAGGGGTCCAATGAGCAGTTCTTC.

Note on this clonotype: Since a much larger clone is just one base distant, this may be a read error. The genes are TRBV10-3 and TRBJ2-1, with D uncertain. The CDR3 has 14 amino acids. Germline CDR1 and CDR2: ENHRY and SYGVKD. The CDR3 here is CAISFGSPYSEQFF. Written as DNA, the CDR3 is TGTGCCATCAGTTTCGGGTCACCCTACAGTGAGCAGTTCTTC.

This clonotype was recorded at least ten times. The CDR3 DNA is TGCGCCAGCAGCCAAGAGAGGACAGGGGGCAAAAATGAGCAGTTCTTC. Protein sequence: CASSQERTGGKNEQFF. The chain employs TRBV4-3 and TRBJ2-1, with TRBD1 identical over 11 bases. Unmatched junction bases numbered 5, after V lost 0 bases and J lost 7 bases. CDR1 is LGHNA, CDR2 YSLEER, per germline. CDR3 length: 16 amino acids.

This clonotype was observed many times. V and J are TRBV21-1 and TRBJ2-5; the D call of TRBD2 is as the table states it, not checked on the DNA. TRBV21-1 is termed a pseudogene. The CDR3 loop spans 20 amino acids. In DNA form, the CDR3 reads TGTGCCAGCAGCAAATCCGTCGGGACTAGCGGGGATCACCTACAAGAGACCCAGTACTTC. It yields the protein CASSKSVGTSGDHLQETQYF.

The table lists this clonotype with many counts. The chain joins TRBV24-1 to TRBJ2-3; no firm D call. V gave up 4 bases and J gave up 5 bases, with 12 bases separating them. The length of the CDR3 is 14 residues. Germline CDR1 is KGHDR and CDR2 is SFDVKD. CDR3 DNA: TGTGCCACCAGTGAGCCGGGTCGAGGAGATACGCAGTATTTT. Its translation is CATSEPGRGDTQYF.

In this sample, this clonotype turned up many times. V usage is TRBV9 and J usage is TRBJ1-2; 10 bases align to TRBD1. The CDR3 totals 15 residues. V lost 3 bases, J lost 4 bases, and 6 bases stayed unmatched. The germline V gene has CDR1 SGDLS and CDR2 YYNGEE. The CDR3 is CASSARQGAGYGYTF. The CDR3 nucleotides read TGTGCCAGCAGCGCCAGACAGGGGGCTGGCTATGGCTACACCTTC. Looking up the rest from reference TRBV9 and TRBJ1-2 gives the full variable domain: DSGVTQTPKHLITATGQRVTLRCSPRSGDLSVYWYQQSLDQGLQFLIQYYNGEERAKGNILERFSAQQFPDLHSELNLSSLELGDSALYFCASSARQGAGYGYTFGSGTRLTVV.

The chain joins TRBV6-5 to TRBJ2-2; D is uncertain. Germline CDR1 reads MNHEY; CDR2 reads SVGAGI. The CDR3 has 18 amino acids. The V end lost 0 bases, the J end lost 3 bases, and 17 bases lay between the germline ends. CDR3 protein: CASSYSKTSILYTGELFF. The CDR3 nucleotides read TGTGCCAGCAGTTACTCGAAAACATCTATTCTATACACCGGGGAGCTGTTTTTT.

Here the CDR3 reads CASSESQGHYEQYF. The CDR3 coding sequence is TGCGCCAGCAGTGAGTCCCAGGGTCACTACGAGCAGTACTTC. The rearrangement joins TRBV10-2 to TRBJ2-7, with a tentative D call TRBD1 (5 bases). This CDR3 region has 14 residues. The germline gives CDR1 WSHSY, CDR2 SAAADI. Between the trimmed V and J ends, which lost 0 bases and 3 bases, there was a span of 9 bases.

V usage is TRBV3-1 and J usage is TRBJ2-3; a weak D match, TRBD2 (6 bases). V was clipped by 3 bases and J by 14 bases, with 18 bases between them. CDR1 LGHDT and CDR2 YNNKEL come from the germline V gene (reference sequence). This CDR3 is built from 13 residues. CDR3 protein: CASSHRRGSAAYF. CDR3 nucleotide sequence: TGTGCCAGCAGCCATCGTCGGGGGTCCGCCGCGTATTTT.

A remark on this clonotype: This may be a read error: a much more frequent sequence differs by one nucleotide. The chain recombines TRBV4-3 with TRBJ2-7, with a weak D call TRBD1 (5 bases). In germline, CDR1 is LGHNA, CDR2 YSLEER. CDR3 size: 15 residues. V was pared by 0 bases and J by 6 bases, with 15 bases between. The CDR3 nucleotides read TGCGCCAGCAGCCAAGAAAGGGGATTCTGGTCCGAGCAGTACTTC. Protein product: CASSQERGFWSEQYF.

The table lists this clonotype with many counts. This chain links TRBV5-1 with TRBJ2-5, with a tentative D call TRBD1 (6 bases). This CDR3 contains 17 residues. V was trimmed by 1 base and J by 5 bases, leaving 21 bases between them. The V gene's germline CDR1 is SGHRS and CDR2 YFSETQ. The CDR3 region has the DNA TGCGCCAGCAGCTTGCCCCCCGAGACAGGTCACGGTGAGACCCAGTACTTC. Protein product: CASSLPPETGHGETQYF.

This clonotype has at least ten counts. The CDR3 here is CASSLVGGQADTQYF. In nucleotides, the CDR3 is TGTGCCAGCAGCTTAGTCGGGGGGCAGGCAGATACGCAGTATTTT. This chain connects TRBV7-8 to TRBJ2-3, with D perhaps TRBD2 (7 bases). This CDR3 region has 15 residues. V dropped 1 base and J dropped 4 bases, with 12 bases sitting between them. Germline CDR1 SGHVS, CDR2 FQNEAQ.

This clonotype was seen ten or more times. The chain is built from TRBV5-1 and TRBJ2-3; 9 nucleotides line up with TRBD2. Germline V gene data show CDR1 as SGHRS and CDR2 as YFSETQ. The CDR3 runs 15 residues. V was pared by 6 bases and J by 1 base, with 6 bases of the junction left unmatched. CDR3 sequence: CASNPRTSGTDTQYF. In DNA form, the CDR3 reads TGCGCCAGCAACCCTAGGACTAGCGGCACAGATACGCAGTATTTT. The full variable domain, its missing parts supplied by reference TRBV5-1 and TRBJ2-3, is KAGVTQTPRYLIKTRGQQVTLSCSPISGHRSVSWYQQTPGQGLQFLFEYFSETQRNKGNFPGRFSGRQFSNSRSEMNVSTLELGDSALYLCASNPRTSGTDTQYFGPGTRLTVL.